These 28 T cell receptor beta chains were sequenced from one sample in a study of T-cell memory formation after mild COVID-19 (dated by TCRdb to the early 2020s). The library was made by 5' RACE. TCRdb records Illumina NovaSeq 6000 as the sequencer. In TCRdb, the public reads were trimmed at Q25 with fastp and aligned with MiXCR, with productive beta chains retained. Rows are combined by CDR3 protein, so each entry shows the most common genes and DNA. Here the sample has about 180,000 distinct CDR3 sequences; 15% to 20% occur a single time. The top ten constitute 2% to 2.5% of the sample. The sample consisted of PBMCs or a T cell subset sorted from them (not recorded which). These receptors all come from an adult woman who had mild COVID-19 (a few samples of this study predate the infection). The sample titles of this study are shuffled in the database, so cell type and time point are left out; the donor was told from shared clones.

This clonotype was recorded only once. The rearrangement links TRBV24-1 to TRBJ2-7; 11 bases line up with TRBD1. The CDR3 length is 18 residues. Trimming at V came to 3 bases and at J to 6 bases, leaving 15 bases not matched to a gene. Germline V gene lookup returns CDR1 KGHDR and CDR2 SFDVKD. The CDR3 DNA reads as TGTGCCACCAGTGATCCCAAGACCTTCGGGACAGGGGGAAGCGAGCAGTACTTC. It specifies CATSDPKTFGTGGSEQYF.

The chain recombines TRBV18 with TRBJ2-5; TRBD2 agrees at 11 bases. From germline, CDR1 is KGHSH and CDR2 LQKENI. V shed 6 bases, J shed 7 bases, and the junction held 4 bases outside the gene matches. CDR3 length: 13 residues. CDR3 coding DNA: TGTGCCAGCTCTCGGACTAGCGGGTGGACCCAGTACTTC. This translates into CASSRTSGWTQYF.

The chain has TRBV18 and TRBJ2-3, with D maybe TRBD2 (5 bases). Trimming pared 2 bases from V and 4 bases from J, leaving 7 bases between. CDR3 length: 13 residues. CDR1 is KGHSH and CDR2 is LQKENI in the germline V gene. The CDR3 coding sequence is TGTGCCAGCTCACCAGGACTCGCAGATACGCAGTATTTT. Residues: CASSPGLADTQYF.

This clonotype was counted between two and nine times. The V call is TRBV18, the J call TRBJ2-5, with TRBD1 identical over 10 bases. Germline V gene sequence: CDR1 KGHSH, CDR2 LQKENI. V was clipped by 6 bases and J by 4 bases; unmatched bases: 8. The CDR3 is 15 residues long. The CDR3 sequence: CASSYDRGRGETQYF. The CDR3 nucleotides are TGTGCCAGCTCCTACGACAGGGGGCGCGGAGAGACCCAGTACTTC. Drawing the rest from reference TRBV18 and TRBJ2-5, the complete variable domain is NAGVMQNPRHLVRRRGQEARLRCSPMKGHSHVYWYRQLPEEGLKFMVYLQKENIIDESGMPKERFSAEFPKEGPSILRIQQVVRGDSAAYFCASSYDRGRGETQYFGPGTRLLVL.

This clonotype was seen a few times. The chain is built from TRBV7-8 and TRBJ2-5; 9 bases align to TRBD2. J was trimmed by 5 bases and V by 3 bases; bases with no gene match: 4. The germline V gene encodes CDR1 SGHVS and CDR2 FQNEAQ. The CDR3 length is 14 residues. CDR3 in amino acids: CASSLGLADETQYF. The CDR3 DNA is TGTGCCAGCAGCTTGGGACTAGCCGACGAGACCCAGTACTTC.

This clonotype showed up just a few times. The genes are TRBV24-1 and TRBJ2-1, with D tentatively TRBD1 or TRBD2 (7 bases each). Germline CDR1 is KGHDR and CDR2 is SFDVKD. The CDR3 runs to 15 residues. V was cut by 4 bases and J by 5 bases, with 14 bases left in between. CDR3: CATSEFRGGDNEQFF. As DNA, the CDR3 is TGTGCCACCAGTGAGTTCAGGGGGGGTGACAATGAGCAGTTCTTC.

This chain uses TRBV12-3 or TRBV12-4 with TRBJ1-5, with a weak D call TRBD1 (5 bases). V lost 6 bases and J 1 base, leaving 10 bases between the germline ends. The CDR3 loop spans 14 amino acids. The CDR3 sequence is CASRSGVSNQPQHF. The CDR3 DNA reads as TGTGCCAGCAGGTCGGGGGTGAGCAATCAGCCCCAGCATTTT.

This clonotype has at least ten counts. The chain employs TRBV5-1 and TRBJ2-5; perhaps D is TRBD1 or TRBD2 (6 bases each). This CDR3 has 14 residues. The V and J ends lost 4 bases and 4 bases respectively, with 14 bases between them. CDR1 and CDR2 (germline): SGHRS, YFSETQ. The CDR3 DNA reads as TGCGCCAGCAGCCCACCGGGGGCAGGAGAGACCCAGTACTTC. This gives the protein CASSPPGAGETQYF.

The rearrangement uses TRBV23-1 and TRBJ1-1; D remains ambiguous. TRBV23-1 is an open reading frame, and its role is uncertain. Trimming removed 8 bases from V and 3 bases from J, with 13 bases in between. The CDR3 totals 13 residues. This chain's CDR3 is CASVPFGYTEAFF. The CDR3 nucleotides are TGCGCCAGCGTCCCGTTCGGGTACACTGAAGCTTTCTTT.

The rearrangement uses TRBV5-6 and TRBJ2-1; 8 nucleotides line up with TRBD1. In germline, CDR1 is SGHDT, CDR2 YYEEEE. The CDR3 loop spans 16 amino acids. After removal of 4 bases from V and 0 bases from J, the junction contained 6 bases not matched to a gene. CDR3 in DNA: TGTGCCAGCAGCCGAACGGGACAGGCCTCCTACAATGAGCAGTTCTTC. Its translation is CASSRTGQASYNEQFF. Full variable domain (rest looked up from reference TRBV5-6 and TRBJ2-1): DAGVTQSPTHLIKTRGQQVTLRCSPKSGHDTVSWYQQALGQGPQFIFQYYEEEERQRGNFPDRFSGHQFPNYSSELNVNALLLGDSALYLCASSRTGQASYNEQFFGPGTRLTVL.

The chain links TRBV19 to TRBJ1-2, with unresolved D. The V end was cut by 2 bases, the J end by 5 bases, with 6 bases between. The length of the CDR3 is 12 residues. Germline values: CDR1 LNHDA, CDR2 SQIVND (reference sequence). CDR3 loop: CASSILGYGYTF. The CDR3 DNA sequence: TGTGCCAGTAGTATATTGGGATATGGCTACACCTTC.

V and J are TRBV5-1 and TRBJ2-3; no firm D call. Germline V CDR1 and CDR2: SGHRS, YFSETQ. CDR3 size: 13 residues. Trimming left V 4 bases short and J 4 bases short, with 10 bases between. In DNA, the CDR3 is TGCGCCAGCAGCCAGCAGGCTCCAGATACGCAGTATTTT. Protein sequence: CASSQQAPDTQYF.

The rearrangement joins TRBV4-3 to TRBJ1-2, with 7 bases fitting TRBD1. V gave up 1 base and J gave up 4 bases; unmatched junction bases: 3. CDR1 is LGHNA and CDR2 is YSLEER in the germline V gene. The CDR3 sequence is 14 residues long. The CDR3: CASSQAGQIYGYTF. In DNA, the CDR3 is TGCGCCAGCAGCCAAGCGGGACAGATCTATGGCTACACCTTC.

Only a few counts were recorded for this clonotype. The rearrangement joins TRBV7-2 to TRBJ2-1; D assignment may be TRBD1 or TRBD2 (6 bases each). Trimming cost V 5 bases and J 7 bases, with 15 bases left between them. This CDR3 is built from 14 residues. From germline, CDR1 is SGHTA and CDR2 FQGNSA. DNA of the CDR3: TGTGCCAGCAGCATCCCGGGGGCTCTAAATGAGCAGTTCTTC. Protein product: CASSIPGALNEQFF.

The V gene is TRBV30, the J gene TRBJ1-2, with 7 positions matching TRBD1. Trimming took 2 bases from V and 2 from J; bases not matched to a gene: 2. Per the germline V gene, CDR1 is GTSNPN and CDR2 is SVGIG (reference sequence). The CDR3 length is 13 residues. Here the CDR3 DNA reads TGTGCCTGGAGTCCGGACAGGAACTATGGCTACACCTTC. Amino acids: CAWSPDRNYGYTF.

J is TRBJ1-5 and V is TRBV27, with 10 bases lining up with TRBD1. CDR3 length: 14 residues. V trimming: 6 bases; J trimming: 15 bases; junction bases outside the gene matches: 14. Germline V lookup: CDR1 MNHEY, CDR2 SMNVEV (reference sequence). The CDR3 loop reads CASRPAHRDRGGHF. The CDR3 bases are TGTGCCAGCAGACCCGCCCACCGGGACAGGGGTGGGCATTTT.

This clonotype was observed a few times. This chain uses TRBV5-1 with TRBJ2-3; 8 bases map to TRBD1. The germline CDR1 and CDR2 sequences are SGHRS and YFSETQ. The V and J ends lost 7 bases and 1 base, in that order; junction bases with no gene match: 8. The CDR3 runs 15 residues. The CDR3 loop is CASRQLDRGTDTQYF. The CDR3 DNA reads as TGCGCCAGCCGCCAGTTGGACAGGGGCACAGATACGCAGTATTTT. The full variable domain, rest sourced from reference TRBV5-1 and TRBJ2-3, is KAGVTQTPRYLIKTRGQQVTLSCSPISGHRSVSWYQQTPGQGLQFLFEYFSETQRNKGNFPGRFSGRQFSNSRSEMNVSTLELGDSALYLCASRQLDRGTDTQYFGPGTRLTVL.

The rearrangement links TRBV12-3 or TRBV12-4 to TRBJ2-1; D is ambiguous. V was cut by 4 bases and J by 9 bases, with 10 bases left in between. The CDR3 is 12 amino acids. The CDR3 is CASSSDWSEQFF. The CDR3 DNA reads as TGTGCCAGCAGTTCCGACTGGTCTGAGCAGTTCTTC.

The table lists this clonotype with a few counts. V is TRBV7-9 and J is TRBJ2-5; no firm D call. The CDR3 spans 12 residues. Trimming removed 5 bases from V and 7 bases from J, with 11 bases in between. CDR1 is SEHNR, CDR2 FQNEAQ, per germline (reference sequence). In nucleotides, the CDR3 is TGTGCCAGCAGCACTGGACCGGGGACCCAGTACTTC. Amino acid sequence: CASSTGPGTQYF.

The chain combines TRBV4-1 with TRBJ1-1, with TRBD1 matching 9 bases. The CDR3 covers 15 residues. The ends lost 1 base at V and 1 base at J; junction bases unmatched: 1. CDR1 is MGHRA, CDR2 YSYEKL, per germline. CDR3 sequence reads: CASSQVGQGNTEAFF. CDR3 sequence (DNA): TGCGCCAGCAGCCAAGTGGGACAGGGGAACACTGAAGCTTTCTTT.

This sequence joins TRBV5-5 and TRBJ1-4; D ambiguous. Trimming left V 1 base short and J 3 bases short, with 7 bases between. CDR3 length: 14 amino acids. Germline V CDR1 and CDR2: SGHKS, YYEKEE (reference sequence). CDR3 nucleotide sequence: TGTGCCAGCAGCTTGTGGAGGGCTAATGAAAAACTGTTTTTT. Encoded protein: CASSLWRANEKLFF.

V and J are TRBV5-1 and TRBJ1-1; TRBD1 is a possible D gene (6 bases). The CDR3 length is 17 residues. V gave up 4 bases and J gave up 1 base, with 20 bases separating them. Germline V gives CDR1 SGHRS, CDR2 YFSETQ. The CDR3 protein is CASSHQITGMGNTEAFF. The CDR3, as DNA: TGCGCCAGCAGCCATCAAATAACAGGGATGGGGAACACTGAAGCTTTCTTT.

This clonotype has a handful of counts. V is TRBV7-9 and J is TRBJ2-3, with D perhaps TRBD1 or TRBD2 (5 bases each). The germline V and J ends were trimmed by 4 bases and 0 bases, with 11 bases remaining between them. Per germline, CDR1 SEHNR and CDR2 FQNEAQ (reference sequence). There are 15 residues in the CDR3. Here the CDR3 reads CASSSRRDSTDTQYF. CDR3 in DNA: TGTGCCAGCAGCTCGCGTCGGGACAGCACAGATACGCAGTATTTT.

This clonotype was picked up a small number of times. The chain links TRBV12-3 or TRBV12-4 to TRBJ1-2; D remains unclear. V was shortened by 5 bases and J by 5 bases, with 12 bases between the two germline ends. The CDR3 is made up of 13 amino acids. For the CDR3, the DNA is TGTGCCAGCAGTCCTCCGGGAGTTTATGGCTACACCTTC. Its translation: CASSPPGVYGYTF.

A note on this clonotype: One junction end disagrees with the germline gene, perhaps due to a read error. The CDR3 DNA is TGCGCCAGCAGCCAAGTAACCGGGACACTCTACGATGAGCAGTTCTTC. It translates to CASSQVTGTLYDEQFF. The rearrangement joins TRBV4-3 to TRBJ2-1, with a tentative D call TRBD1 (6 bases). This CDR3 is 16 amino acids long. Germline CDR1 LGHNA, CDR2 YSLEER.

The V and J genes are TRBV6-5 and TRBJ1-1; possible D gene TRBD1, 5 bases. The length of the CDR3 is 12 residues. V was trimmed by 5 bases and J by 7 bases, leaving 11 bases between them. CDR1 is MNHEY, CDR2 SVGAGI, per germline. CDR3 protein: CASSLWGSEAFF. CDR3 nucleotide sequence: TGTGCCAGCAGTCTCTGGGGGAGTGAAGCTTTCTTT.

This rearrangement joins TRBV5-1 to TRBJ1-1; TRBD1 matches at 7 bases. The trim removed 4 bases at V and 0 bases at J, leaving 6 bases unmatched. CDR1 and CDR2 (germline): SGHRS, YFSETQ. CDR3 length: 15 amino acids. Here the CDR3 reads CASSQGQLMNTEAFF. The CDR3 DNA reads TGCGCCAGCAGCCAGGGACAGCTCATGAACACTGAAGCTTTCTTT.

This clonotype was seen ten or more times. V and J are TRBV7-2 and TRBJ2-4; D gene ambiguous. Deletions cut 5 bases from V and 1 base from J, with 12 bases between. The CDR3 covers 15 residues. Germline loops: CDR1 SGHTA, CDR2 FQGNSA. This chain's CDR3 is CASSPRRSAKNIQYF. The CDR3 bases are TGTGCCAGCAGCCCCCGACGTTCGGCCAAAAACATTCAGTACTTC.